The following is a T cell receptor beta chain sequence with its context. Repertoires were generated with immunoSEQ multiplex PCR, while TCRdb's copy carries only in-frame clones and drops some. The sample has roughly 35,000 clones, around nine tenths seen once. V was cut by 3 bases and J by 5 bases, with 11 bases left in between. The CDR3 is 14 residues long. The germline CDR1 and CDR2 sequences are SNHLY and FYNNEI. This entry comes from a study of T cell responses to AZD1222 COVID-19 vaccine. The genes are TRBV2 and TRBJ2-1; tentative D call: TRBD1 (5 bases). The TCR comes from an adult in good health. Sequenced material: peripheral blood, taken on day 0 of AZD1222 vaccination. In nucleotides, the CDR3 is TGTGCCAGCAGTGAGGGTTCCAGGGACAATGAGCAGTTCTTC. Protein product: CASSEGSRDNEQFF. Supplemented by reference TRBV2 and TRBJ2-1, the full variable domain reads EPEVTQTPSHQVTQMGQEVILRCVPISNHLYFYWYRQILGQKVEFLVSFYNNEISEKSEIFDDQFSVERPDGSNFTLKIRSTKLEDSAMYFCASSEGSRDNEQFFGPGTRLTVL.